Following are 18 T cell receptor beta chains from one sample sequenced in a study of regulatory T cells in long-lasting Graves disease. Relying on iRepertoire HTBI primers and Arm-PCR of CDR3 regions, the team built TCR beta libraries. TCRdb called the multiplex PCR reads again in MiXCR, with one record for every CDR3 protein. The data contain fewer than 600,000 distinct CDR3 sequences, 22% of them seen just once; the ten biggest clones take up less than 15%. Stated time point: persistent/refractory GD, antithyroid drugs over 5 years with positive TRAb. PBMC-extracted RNA yielded the TCR library. This material consisted of peripheral blood mononuclear cells (PBMCs), taken when the disease was refractory, from a patient treated with antithyroid drugs. These receptors originate from a female donor with Graves disease.

This clonotype appeared a few times. V is TRBV5-6 and J is TRBJ2-5; TRBD1 matches at 9 bases. Germline CDR1 is SGHDT and CDR2 is YYEEEE. This CDR3 has 16 amino acids. V lost 0 bases and J lost 5; bases outside the gene matches: 8. The CDR3 DNA sequence: TGTGCCAGCAGCTTGGTGGGGGGACAGGGTTGGGAGACCCAGTACTTC. This encodes CASSLVGGQGWETQYF.

The V and J genes are TRBV7-9 and TRBJ1-6, with D perhaps matching TRBD1 (5 bases). The CDR3 extends over 14 amino acids. Germline-derived CDR1 and CDR2 are SEHNR and FQNEAQ (reference sequence). Trimming cost V 5 bases and J 9 bases, with 14 bases left between them. The chain's CDR3 is CASSQGTDRSPLHF. As DNA, the CDR3 is TGTGCCAGCAGCCAAGGGACGGATCGTTCACCCCTCCACTTT. Full variable domain (outside the CDR3, taken from reference TRBV7-9 and TRBJ1-6): DTGVSQNPRHKITKRGQNVTFRCDPISEHNRLYWYRQTLGQGPEFLTYFQNEAQLEKSRLLSDRFSAERPKGSFSTLEIQRTEQGDSAMYLCASSQGTDRSPLHFGNGTRLTVT.

This clonotype was recorded at least ten times. The chain joins TRBV29-1 to TRBJ2-5; maybe TRBD1 (6 bases). Germline CDR1 is SQVTM and CDR2 is ANQGSEA. The V gene lost 4 bases and the J gene lost 7 bases, with 13 bases spanning the gap. The CDR3 has 12 amino acids. For the CDR3, the DNA is TGCAGCGTTGGCGGACAGTGGGGGACCCAGTACTTC. It specifies CSVGGQWGTQYF.

The chain combines TRBV5-4 with TRBJ2-5, with D possibly being TRBD1 (6 bases). Germline V gene data show CDR1 as SGHNT and CDR2 as YYREEE (reference sequence). V was pared by 2 bases and J by 5 bases, with 13 bases between. The CDR3 sequence is 14 residues long. Written as DNA, the CDR3 is TGTGCCAGCAGCTTTCAGGGGAGTAGTGAGACCCAGTACTTC. Amino acid sequence: CASSFQGSSETQYF.

In this sample, this clonotype turned up a few times. CDR3 in amino acids: CASSTYDRRVNGYTF. In DNA form, the CDR3 reads TGTGCCAGTAGTACCTACGACAGAAGGGTCAATGGCTACACCTTC. The chain recombines TRBV19 with TRBJ1-2; D is possibly TRBD1 (5 bases). V lost 4 bases and J 6 bases, leaving 18 bases between the germline ends. This CDR3 spans 15 amino acids. Germline CDR1 reads LNHDA; CDR2 reads SQIVND (reference sequence).

The V call is TRBV19, the J call TRBJ2-7; TRBD1 aligns across 8 bases. Germline assignment: CDR1 LNHDA and CDR2 SQIVND (reference sequence). The CDR3 contains 15 residues. The trim removed 5 bases at V and 3 bases at J, leaving 9 bases unmatched. The CDR3, as DNA: TGTGCCAGTAGTCTCTCCGGGACAGGTTTCTACGAGCAGTACTTC. As protein: CASSLSGTGFYEQYF.

This clonotype has a count of ten or more. The chain has TRBV2 and TRBJ1-2; tentatively, D is TRBD1 (5 bases). V lost 7 bases, J lost 6 bases, and 12 bases lay in between. CDR3 size: 12 residues. Germline V gene data show CDR1 as SNHLY and CDR2 as FYNNEI. The CDR3, as DNA: TGTGCCAGCACCCTGCAGGGTAATGGCTACACCTTC. Protein sequence: CASTLQGNGYTF.

This clonotype has more than one count but fewer than ten. The rearrangement joins TRBV5-5 to TRBJ2-4, with D possibly matching TRBD2 (5 bases). Germline assignment: CDR1 SGHKS and CDR2 YYEKEE (reference sequence). The CDR3 has 13 amino acids. Trimming took off 3 bases at V and 8 bases at J, with 12 bases between the two ends. CDR3: CASSSPSGDIQYF. DNA of the CDR3: TGTGCCAGCAGCTCCCCCAGCGGCGACATTCAGTACTTC.

This clonotype was counted at least ten times. The rearrangement uses TRBV27 and TRBJ2-7, with TRBD1 as a possible D gene (7 bases). This CDR3 has 14 amino acids. V was trimmed by 8 bases and J by 6 bases, leaving 20 bases between them. Looked up from germline, CDR1 is MNHEY and CDR2 is SMNVEV (reference sequence). The CDR3 region is CASRPTGDGGEQYF. The DNA of the CDR3 is TGTGCCAGCCGACCCACAGGGGACGGGGGCGAGCAGTACTTC.

There are many counts of this clonotype. CDR3 amino acids: CASSLGPSGTQETQYF. The CDR3 nucleotides read TGTGCCAGCAGCTTAGGGCCTAGCGGGACTCAAGAGACCCAGTACTTC. The J gene is TRBJ2-5, the V gene TRBV7-2, with 9 bases identical to TRBD2. The CDR3 is made up of 16 amino acids. From germline, CDR1 is SGHTA and CDR2 FQGNSA. V lost 1 base and J lost 2; bases outside the gene matches: 5. The whole variable domain, filled in from reference TRBV7-2 and TRBJ2-5, reads GAGVSQSPSNKVTEKGKDVELRCDPISGHTALYWYRQSLGQGLEFLIYFQGNSAPDKSGLPSDRFSAERTGGSVSTLTIQRTQQEDSAVYLCASSLGPSGTQETQYFGPGTRLLVL.

In the case of this clonotype: A much larger clonotype is one base distant, so this may be a read error. This rearrangement joins TRBV12-5 to TRBJ2-5; 10 nucleotides line up with TRBD2. V shed 6 bases, J shed 7 bases, and the junction held 17 bases outside the gene matches. Germline CDR1 reads LGHNT; CDR2 reads FRNRAP. The CDR3 covers 17 residues. This CDR3 reads CASGPGTLAGDGGTQYF. The CDR3 region has the DNA TGTGCTAGTGGACCAGGGACCCTAGCGGGAGATGGAGGGACCCAGTACTTC.

This clonotype was seen more than once but under ten times. The gene calls are TRBV9 and TRBJ2-7; TRBD2 matches at 7 bases. V shed 3 bases and J 3 bases; nucleotides not matched to a gene: 6. The CDR3 extends over 14 amino acids. Looked up from germline, CDR1 is SGDLS and CDR2 is YYNGEE. CDR3 sequence reads: CASSGDYGVYEQYF. DNA for the CDR3: TGTGCCAGCAGCGGGGACTATGGGGTCTACGAGCAGTACTTC.

V is TRBV11-3 and J is TRBJ2-2; no reliable D call. V shed 0 bases and J shed 8 bases, with 1 base lying between them. This CDR3 is 11 amino acids long. The germline V gene has CDR1 SGHNT and CDR2 YENEEA. The CDR3 coding sequence is TGTGCCAGCAGCTTAGAGGGGGAGCTGTTTTTT. Translation gives CASSLEGELFF.

In its sample, this clonotype was seen many times. The V and J genes are TRBV29-1 and TRBJ1-2, with TRBD1 matching over 8 bases. The germline gives CDR1 SQVTM, CDR2 ANQGSEA. Trimming removed 4 bases from V and 2 bases from J; junction bases left unmatched: 6. This CDR3 has 14 amino acids. The CDR3 here is CSVVGTGSNYGYTF. In DNA form, the CDR3 reads TGCAGCGTTGTTGGGACAGGCTCCAACTATGGCTACACCTTC.

This rearrangement joins TRBV5-1 to TRBJ1-2; 9 bases are shared with TRBD1. The germline V gene has CDR1 SGHRS and CDR2 YFSETQ. The CDR3 is 16 residues long. The V gene end was trimmed by 6 bases and the J gene end by 0 bases; junction bases not matched to a gene: 9. In DNA, the CDR3 is TGCGCCAGCACCTGGGGGACAGGGAGAGCTAACTATGGCTACACCTTC. Translating it yields CASTWGTGRANYGYTF.

This clonotype has ten or more counts. The J gene is TRBJ2-2, the V gene TRBV6-1; TRBD2 aligns across 8 bases. The germline gives CDR1 MNHNS, CDR2 SASEGT. The CDR3 extends over 18 amino acids. V lost 6 bases, J lost 6 bases, and 18 bases stayed unmatched. For the CDR3, the DNA is TGTGCCAGCAGCGCGTGGGTTGCGGGGGGTACCCCGGCCGGGGAGCTGTTTTTT. Its translation: CASSAWVAGGTPAGELFF.

This clonotype was recorded a few times. CDR3 DNA: TGTGCCAGCAGCGTAGACGACAGGGGGGACCCACTGTACTTC. It specifies CASSVDDRGDPLYF. The chain uses TRBV9 and TRBJ2-5; 9 nucleotides agree with TRBD1. Germline trimming cut 0 bases from V and 13 bases from J; bases unmatched to any gene: 10. The CDR3 runs 14 residues. Germline CDR1 and CDR2: SGDLS and YYNGEE.

Many counts were recorded for this clonotype. The chain is built from TRBV11-2 and TRBJ1-2; 8 bases match TRBD1. The CDR3 covers 13 residues. Trimming took 8 bases from V and 2 from J; bases not matched to a gene: 4. Per germline, CDR1 SGHAT and CDR2 FQNNGV. In DNA form, the CDR3 reads TGTGCCAGCTGGCGGACAGGGAACTATGGCTACACCTTC. Translating gives CASWRTGNYGYTF.